This T cell receptor (beta chain) stems from a study of blood T cell repertoires in COVID-19. The assay was immunoSEQ multiplex PCR, and TCRdb's table has in-frame clones only and misses some. The sample lists some 170,000 clones, approximately 82% occurring once. The CDR3 totals 14 residues. The germline V gene encodes CDR1 SEHNR and CDR2 FQNEAQ (reference sequence). Between the trimmed V and J ends, which lost 2 bases and 7 bases, there was a span of 11 bases. The chain links TRBV7-9 to TRBJ1-4; D possibly corresponds to TRBD1 (5 bases). The receptor was derived from a man aged 50-59 years who had recovered from COVID-19. Source material: PBMCs or T cells enriched from blood (not recorded which). DNA of the CDR3: TGTGCCAGCAGCTTACAAGCCGGGGGTGAAAAACTGTTTTTT. Encoded protein: CASSLQAGGEKLFF. The whole variable domain, remainder taken from reference TRBV7-9 and TRBJ1-4, is DTGVSQNPRHKITKRGQNVTFRCDPISEHNRLYWYRQTLGQGPEFLTYFQNEAQLEKSRLLSDRFSAERPKGSFSTLEIQRTEQGDSAMYLCASSLQAGGEKLFFGSGTQLSVL.